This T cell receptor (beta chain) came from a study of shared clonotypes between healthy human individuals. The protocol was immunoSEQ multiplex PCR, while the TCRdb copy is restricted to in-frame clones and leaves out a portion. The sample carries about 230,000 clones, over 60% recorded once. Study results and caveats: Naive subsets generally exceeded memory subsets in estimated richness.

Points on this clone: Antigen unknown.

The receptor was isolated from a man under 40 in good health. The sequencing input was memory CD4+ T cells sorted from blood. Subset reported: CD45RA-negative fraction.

The CDR3 bases are TGCGCCAGCAGTGAGTCCGGCACAGATACGCAGTATTTT. It specifies CASSESGTDTQYF. The chain uses TRBV10-1 and TRBJ2-3; D gene uncertain. From germline, CDR1 is WNHNN and CDR2 SYGVQD (reference sequence). The CDR3 is 13 amino acids. Trimming cost V 0 bases and J 1 base, with 2 bases left between them.